One and the same sample provided the 4 T cell receptor beta chains below, sequenced in a study of T cells in Graves' hyperthyroidism and ophthalmopathy. Regions amplified from RNA transcripts were the TCR beta CDR3 regions. During a first-round RT-PCR of the TCR CDR3, the HTBI primer set was used. One entry per CDR3 protein results from TCRdb running MiXCR on the multiplex PCR reads. The table records about 270,000 distinct CDR3 sequences, over 20% of them present only once. Material: blood. Receptor source: a man younger than 45 with Graves' ophthalmopathy.

The CDR3 DNA follows: TGTGCCAGCAGTTACTCCGGACGGTCAAACTATGGCTACACCTTC. Its protein product is CASSYSGRSNYGYTF. V gene TRBV6-5 combines with J gene TRBJ1-2; D not resolved. The CDR3 contains 15 residues. Germline V gene sequence: CDR1 MNHEY, CDR2 SVGAGI. Trimming took 0 bases from V and 2 from J, leaving 10 bases between them.

In the case of this clonotype: The junction does not match germline at one end; this may be a read error. The gene calls are TRBV6-5 and TRBJ1-1; no clear D. The CDR3 extends over 13 amino acids. CDR1 and CDR2 (germline): MNHEY, SVGAGI. This chain's CDR3 is CASGYGQNTEAFF. In DNA form, the CDR3 reads TGTGCCAGCGGTTACGGGCAGAACACTGAAGCTTTCTTT.

Turning to this clonotype: A much larger clone lies a single base off, so this may be a read error. This chain joins TRBV12-3 or TRBV12-4 and TRBJ2-1; D remains ambiguous. Trimming took 6 bases from V and 10 from J, leaving 19 bases between them. There are 14 residues in the CDR3. CDR3 DNA: TGTGCCAGCAGCAAACGACGGCAAGAAGGCGAGCAGTTCTTC. Protein product: CASSKRRQEGEQFF.

This rearrangement joins TRBV14 to TRBJ2-5; 7 positions match TRBD2. This CDR3 region has 18 residues. From germline, CDR1 is SGHDN and CDR2 FVKESK. The V and J ends lost 1 base and 2 bases, in that order; junction bases with no gene match: 13. The CDR3 DNA is TGTGCCAGCAGCCAAGTTTCCCGGCGGGGACTACCGCAAGAGACCCAGTACTTC. This codes for CASSQVSRRGLPQETQYF.